This TCR beta chain originates from a study of blood T cell repertoires in COVID-19. Study background: From the United States, Italy and Spain came samples of acute and convalescent COVID-19. In each case, the material was cDNA or gDNA derived from T cells, B-cell-depleted T cells, or PBMCs.

Per the original data handling: Counts of nucleated cells, estimated from reference gene primer amplification, were obtained. Clones were read by immunoSEQ multiplex PCR, and TCRdb kept only the in-frame ones, dropping some. The DNA was the basis for D and trimming; V, J and clone size are from that table. The table lists more than 90,000 clones, 70% to 80% of them singletons. The germline V gene encodes CDR1 SGHTA and CDR2 FQGNSA. J gave up 6 bases and V 4 bases, and 4 bases lay outside the gene matches. CDR3 length: 15 amino acids. Sequencing was performed on peripheral blood. The chain links TRBV7-2 to TRBJ2-7; 15 bases agree with TRBD2. The receptor was derived from a man aged 70-80 years with acute or convalescent COVID-19. Written as DNA, the CDR3 is TGTGCCAGCAGCTCCGGGACTAGCGGGGGGACCGAGCAGTACTTC. It specifies CASSSGTSGGTEQYF.